This T cell receptor (beta chain) was captured in a study of blood T cells in healthy people across ages. Findings and caveats of the study: A roughly linear age-dependent decrease characterized TCR beta diversity per million T cells. A conclusive naive versus antigen-experienced comparison was prevented by the unsorted PBMCs.

Then a second PCR, running about 6 to 11 cycles, was carried out with a sample-barcoded 5' primer and a J-beta primer mix. MiXCR, run by TCRdb on the 5' RACE reads, gives a single entry per CDR3 protein. The table records roughly 2 million distinct CDR3 sequences, around half of them present only once. Germline loops: CDR1 SGHVS, CDR2 FNYEAQ. Trimming removed 1 base from V and 3 bases from J; junction bases left unmatched: 5. This CDR3 comprises 16 residues. Comments on this clonotype: Its target is not known.

Input material: blood. This TCR derives from a woman aged 35 to 49 in good health. This sequence joins TRBV7-6 and TRBJ2-3; 9 bases are a match to TRBD1. CDR3 sequence: CASSLVTGGATDTQYF. CDR3 bases: TGTGCCAGCAGCTTAGTTACAGGGGGCGCGACAGATACGCAGTATTTT.